The rows below give T cell receptor beta chains drawn from one sample of a study of identical twins. TCRdb passed the 5' RACE reads through MiXCR, listing each CDR3 protein once. The repertoire includes 200,000 to 300,000 distinct CDR3 sequences, about 7% of them detected once, and 3% to 4.5% sits in the top ten. This sample also belongs to another study, concerning yellow fever vaccine responses in identical twins.

Source material: memory (CD45RO+) T cells sorted from blood. Every receptor here comes from a young woman in good health. The CDR3 runs from the conserved cysteine through the conserved F or W. D genes are given only for firm matches. Clone size reads once, few, many, or a class if the clone is expanded.

many	TRBD1	TRBJ2-5	TRBV10-2	TGCGCCAGCAGTAGACAGGGGATCGAGACCCAGTACTTC	CASSRQGIETQYF
few	TRBD2	TRBJ2-1	TRBV5-8	TGTGCCAGCAGCGATCTAGCGGGGGGGCTTGAGCAGTTCTTC	CASSDLAGGLEQFF
few	.	TRBJ1-5	TRBV11-2	TGTGCCAGCAGCCAGGGGCCCGACCCCAGTCAGCCCCAGCATTTT	CASSQGPDPSQPQHF
many	.	TRBJ1-1	TRBV20-1	TGCAGTGCTAGATTGACGTTCACTGAAGCTTTCTTT	CSARLTFTEAFF
once	.	TRBJ2-1	TRBV20-1	TGCAGTGCTAGCGGGATTAGCTCCTACAATGAGCAGTTCTTC	CSASGISSYNEQFF
many	TRBD1	TRBJ1-1	TRBV12-3/TRBV12-4	TGTGCCAGCAGTTTCCCCCGGACAGGGTTTTACCACACTGAAGCTTTCTTT	CASSFPRTGFYHTEAFF
many	TRBD2	TRBJ2-1	TRBV12-3/TRBV12-4	TGTGCCAGCAACTTCCGGGGGGGCCTCCGATCCTACAATGAGCAGTTCTTC	CASNFRGGLRSYNEQFF
many	.	TRBJ2-1	TRBV29-1	TGCAGCGTTGAAGTCTCCAGGGGTTGGTTCTTC	CSVEVSRGWFF
many	.	TRBJ2-2	TRBV5-1	TGCGCCAGCGCCGACCTAGGCGGTTCGAACACCGGGGAGCTGTTTTTT	CASADLGGSNTGELFF
few	TRBD2	TRBJ2-1	TRBV5-5	TGTGCCAGCAGCCTGGAGGGACTAGCGGGGGCCCTATACAATGAGCAGTTCTTC	CASSLEGLAGALYNEQFF